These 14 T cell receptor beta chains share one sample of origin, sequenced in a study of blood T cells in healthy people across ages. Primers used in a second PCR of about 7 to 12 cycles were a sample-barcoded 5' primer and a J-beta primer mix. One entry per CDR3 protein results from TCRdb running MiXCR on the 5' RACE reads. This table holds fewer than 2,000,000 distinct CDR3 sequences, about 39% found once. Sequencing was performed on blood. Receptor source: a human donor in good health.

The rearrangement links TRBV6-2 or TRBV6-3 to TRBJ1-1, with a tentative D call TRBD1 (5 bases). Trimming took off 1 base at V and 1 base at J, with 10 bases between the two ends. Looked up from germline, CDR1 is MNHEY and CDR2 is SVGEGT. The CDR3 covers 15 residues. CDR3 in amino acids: CASSYLGVENTEAFF. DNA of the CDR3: TGTGCCAGCAGTTACTTGGGGGTAGAGAACACTGAAGCTTTCTTT.

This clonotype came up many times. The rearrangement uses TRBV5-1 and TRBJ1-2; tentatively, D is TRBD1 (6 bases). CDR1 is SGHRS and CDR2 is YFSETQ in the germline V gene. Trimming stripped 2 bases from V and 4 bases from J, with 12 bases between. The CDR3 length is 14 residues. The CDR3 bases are TGCGCCAGCAGCTTAAACAGGGTCGGCTATGGCTACACCTTC. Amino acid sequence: CASSLNRVGYGYTF.

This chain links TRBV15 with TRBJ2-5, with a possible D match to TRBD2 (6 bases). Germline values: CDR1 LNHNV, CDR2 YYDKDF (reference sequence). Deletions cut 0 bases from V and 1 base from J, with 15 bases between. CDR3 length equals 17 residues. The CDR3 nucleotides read TGTGCCACCAGCAGAGATCACGGGGGTGGTAGCCAAGAGACCCAGTACTTC. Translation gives CATSRDHGGGSQETQYF.

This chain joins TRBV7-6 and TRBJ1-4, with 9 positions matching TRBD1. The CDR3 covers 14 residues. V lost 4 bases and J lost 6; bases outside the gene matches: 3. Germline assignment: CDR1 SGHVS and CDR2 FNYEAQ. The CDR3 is CASSWDREDEKLFF. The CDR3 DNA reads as TGTGCCAGCAGCTGGGACAGGGAAGATGAAAAACTGTTTTTT.

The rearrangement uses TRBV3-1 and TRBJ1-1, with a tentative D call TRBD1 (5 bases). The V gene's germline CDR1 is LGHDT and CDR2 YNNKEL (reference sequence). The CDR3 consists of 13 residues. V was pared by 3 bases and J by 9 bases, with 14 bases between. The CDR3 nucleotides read TGTGCCAGCAGCCAGGACGAAGGGGTGAAAGCTTTCTTT. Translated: CASSQDEGVKAFF.

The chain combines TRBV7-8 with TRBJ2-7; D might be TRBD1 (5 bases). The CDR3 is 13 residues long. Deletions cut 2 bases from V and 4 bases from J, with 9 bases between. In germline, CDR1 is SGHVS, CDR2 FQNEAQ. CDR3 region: CASSLIGQYEQYF. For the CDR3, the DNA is TGTGCCAGCAGCTTAATCGGACAATACGAGCAGTACTTC. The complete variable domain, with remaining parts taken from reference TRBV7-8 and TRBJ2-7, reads GAGVSQSPRYKVAKRGQDVALRCDPISGHVSLFWYQQALGQGPEFLTYFQNEAQLDKSGLPSDRFFAERPEGSVSTLKIQRTQQEDSAVYLCASSLIGQYEQYFGPGTRLTVT.

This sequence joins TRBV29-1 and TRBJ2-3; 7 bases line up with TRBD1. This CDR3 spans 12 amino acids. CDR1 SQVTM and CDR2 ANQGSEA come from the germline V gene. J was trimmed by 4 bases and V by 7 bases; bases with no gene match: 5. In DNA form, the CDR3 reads TGCAGCGCGAACAGGGGCCCAGATACGCAGTATTTT. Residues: CSANRGPDTQYF.

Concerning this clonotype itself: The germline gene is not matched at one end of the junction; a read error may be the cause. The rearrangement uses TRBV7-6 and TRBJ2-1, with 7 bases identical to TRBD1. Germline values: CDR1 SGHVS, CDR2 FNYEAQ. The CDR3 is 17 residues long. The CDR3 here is CVSSLLRQGMRGNEQFF. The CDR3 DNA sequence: TGTGTCAGCAGCTTGCTTCGACAGGGTATGAGAGGAAATGAGCAGTTCTTC.

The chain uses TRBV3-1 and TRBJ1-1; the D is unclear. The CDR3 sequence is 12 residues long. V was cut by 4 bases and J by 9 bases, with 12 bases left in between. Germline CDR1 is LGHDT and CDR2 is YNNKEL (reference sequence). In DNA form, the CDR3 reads TGTGCCAGCAGCCCCGATACGGGAAAAGCTTTCTTT. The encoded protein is CASSPDTGKAFF.

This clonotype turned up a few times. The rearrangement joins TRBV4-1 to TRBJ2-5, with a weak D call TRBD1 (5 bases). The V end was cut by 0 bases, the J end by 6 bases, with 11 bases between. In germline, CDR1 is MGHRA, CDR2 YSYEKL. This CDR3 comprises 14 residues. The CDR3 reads CASSQEVGQKTQYF. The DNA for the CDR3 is TGCGCCAGCAGCCAAGAGGTGGGGCAAAAGACCCAGTACTTC.

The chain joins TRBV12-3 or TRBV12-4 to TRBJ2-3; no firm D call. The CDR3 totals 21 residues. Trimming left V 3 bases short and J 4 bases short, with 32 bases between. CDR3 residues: CASSFTLVAPPLPPGADTQYF. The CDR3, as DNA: TGTGCCAGCAGTTTTACCCTAGTCGCCCCTCCCCTCCCACCTGGCGCAGATACGCAGTATTTT.

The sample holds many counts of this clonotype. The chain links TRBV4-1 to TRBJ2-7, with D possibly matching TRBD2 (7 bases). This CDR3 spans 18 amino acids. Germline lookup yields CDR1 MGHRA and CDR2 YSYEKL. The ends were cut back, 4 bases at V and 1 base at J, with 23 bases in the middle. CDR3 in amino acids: CASSPLMVWGGASYEQYF. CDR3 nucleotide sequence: TGCGCCAGCAGCCCTTTGATGGTATGGGGGGGGGCTTCCTACGAGCAGTACTTC.

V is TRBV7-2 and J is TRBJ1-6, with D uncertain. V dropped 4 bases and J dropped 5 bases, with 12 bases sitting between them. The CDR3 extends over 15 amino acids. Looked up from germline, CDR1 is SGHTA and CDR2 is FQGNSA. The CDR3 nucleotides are TGTGCCAGCAGCTCATTTACGGGCGATAATTCACCCCTCCACTTT. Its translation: CASSSFTGDNSPLHF. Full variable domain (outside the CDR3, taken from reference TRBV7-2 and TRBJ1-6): GAGVSQSPSNKVTEKGKDVELRCDPISGHTALYWYRQSLGQGLEFLIYFQGNSAPDKSGLPSDRFSAERTGGSVSTLTIQRTQQEDSAVYLCASSSFTGDNSPLHFGNGTRLTVT.

CDR3 sequence reads: CSVTDGLTDTQYF. CDR3 nucleotide sequence: TGCAGCGTCACGGACGGCCTCACAGATACGCAGTATTTT. This chain uses TRBV29-1 with TRBJ2-3; D unclear. Trimming shortened V by 6 bases and J by 2 bases, and 12 bases separated the two germline ends. Germline CDR1 SQVTM, CDR2 ANQGSEA. The length of the CDR3 is 13 residues.